Below, 14 T cell receptor beta chains from the same sample are listed, as sequenced in a study of lymphopenia after photon versus proton radiotherapy (dated by TCRdb to 2018 to 2020). The library relied on the immunoSEQ multiplex PCR assay. TCRdb carries this immuneACCESS record with in-frame sequences only. Its versions omit some clonotypes, under half of them owing to an unresolved V gene in the studies checked, with the rest unexplained. For this sample the table gives roughly 57,000 clones, of which 65% to 85% were detected only once. 29% of the sample is held by the ten biggest clonotypes. The starting material was peripheral blood, obtained from a patient treated with photon-based radiotherapy. Source of these receptors: a man in his forties or fifties with gastric cancer.

The gene calls are TRBV7-9 and TRBJ2-5; 9 bases agree with TRBD2. The CDR3 loop spans 15 amino acids. From germline, CDR1 is SEHNR and CDR2 FQNEAQ (reference sequence). The V gene end was trimmed by 3 bases and the J gene end by 6 bases; junction bases not matched to a gene: 8. The CDR3 DNA reads TGTGCCAGCAGCTTCGGTAGCGGGAGTGGAAAGACCCAGTACTTC. This translates into CASSFGSGSGKTQYF. The full variable domain, completed using reference TRBV7-9 and TRBJ2-5, is DTGVSQNPRHKITKRGQNVTFRCDPISEHNRLYWYRQTLGQGPEFLTYFQNEAQLEKSRLLSDRFSAERPKGSFSTLEIQRTEQGDSAMYLCASSFGSGSGKTQYFGPGTRLLVL.

J is TRBJ1-1 and V is TRBV6-1; D remains unclear. CDR3 length equals 12 residues. The germline V and J ends were trimmed by 6 bases and 1 base, with 6 bases remaining between them. Germline loops: CDR1 MNHNS, CDR2 SASEGT. CDR3 nucleotide sequence: TGTGCCAGCAGGGGAAAGAACACTGAAGCTTTCTTT. It translates to CASRGKNTEAFF.

This chain connects TRBV2 to TRBJ1-3; D is unresolved. This CDR3 comprises 15 residues. Germline assignment: CDR1 SNHLY and CDR2 FYNNEI. Trimming removed 10 bases at V and 2 bases at J, with 18 bases between. This CDR3 reads CATTADGLAGNTIYF. The CDR3 nucleotides read TGTGCCACCACGGCAGATGGGCTGGCTGGAAACACCATATATTTT.

The chain links TRBV20-1 to TRBJ2-7, with D tentatively TRBD2 (5 bases). V was cut by 6 bases and J by 5 bases, with 11 bases left in between. The CDR3 runs to 11 residues. In germline, CDR1 is DFQATT, CDR2 SNEGSKA (reference sequence). CDR3 DNA: TGCAGTGCCCGGGGTTTCGACGAGCAGTACTTC. Translation: CSARGFDEQYF.

The chain links TRBV10-3 to TRBJ2-3; 11 bases line up with TRBD2. Germline V lookup: CDR1 ENHRY, CDR2 SYGVKD. The CDR3 is 15 amino acids. The trim removed 10 bases at V and 2 bases at J, leaving 8 bases unmatched. CDR3 loop: CATKGTSGFTDTQYF. In DNA form, the CDR3 reads TGTGCCACAAAAGGGACTAGCGGATTCACAGATACGCAGTATTTT.

V and J are TRBV11-3 and TRBJ2-2, with D possibly being TRBD2 (6 bases). Germline CDR1 is SGHNT and CDR2 is YENEEA. The V end was cut by 5 bases, the J end by 0 bases, with 13 bases between. This CDR3 comprises 16 residues. Here the CDR3 reads CASSKQGGTNTGELFF. CDR3 nucleotides: TGTGCCAGCAGCAAGCAGGGCGGGACGAACACCGGGGAGCTGTTTTTT.

The chain has TRBV11-2 and TRBJ1-4; D gene ambiguous. The CDR3 runs 15 residues. Germline-derived CDR1 and CDR2 are SGHAT and FQNNGV. Between the trimmed V and J ends, which lost 5 bases and 8 bases, there was a span of 18 bases. The CDR3 loop reads CASSHLFVKGEKLFF. CDR3 DNA: TGTGCCAGCAGCCACCTGTTCGTAAAGGGAGAAAAACTGTTTTTT.

The gene calls are TRBV6-1 and TRBJ2-7; D is possibly TRBD1 (5 bases). V dropped 2 bases and J dropped 1 base, with 9 bases sitting between them. The CDR3 spans 14 residues. Per germline, CDR1 MNHNS and CDR2 SASEGT. The CDR3 bases are TGTGCCAGCAGTGAACAGCAGGGTTCCTACGAGCAGTACTTC. Translation gives CASSEQQGSYEQYF.

The genes are TRBV29-1 and TRBJ1-5, with D perhaps TRBD1 (6 bases). Germline lookup yields CDR1 SQVTM and CDR2 ANQGSEA. CDR3 length equals 15 residues. V was pared by 6 bases and J by 2 bases, with 17 bases between. CDR3 sequence (DNA): TGCAGCGTGCTCACCGGGGGCGGCGGCAATCAGCCCCAGCATTTT. It is translated as CSVLTGGGGNQPQHF.

The chain joins TRBV28 to TRBJ2-5, with a tentative D call TRBD2 (6 bases). The CDR3 consists of 14 residues. The germline V gene has CDR1 MDHEN and CDR2 SYDVKM. V lost 3 bases and J 7 bases, leaving 15 bases between the germline ends. The CDR3 sequence: CASSFSGGPGTQYF. The CDR3 nucleotides read TGTGCCAGCAGTTTTAGCGGAGGCCCCGGGACCCAGTACTTC.

In its sample, this clone was seen once. The CDR3 nucleotides are TGTGCCAGCAGCTTAAGCGGCGGGCCACTTTACAATGAGCAGTTCTTC. It specifies CASSLSGGPLYNEQFF. The V and J genes are TRBV7-8 and TRBJ2-1, with D tentatively TRBD2 (5 bases). Trimming removed 2 bases from V and 4 bases from J, with 15 bases in between. The CDR3 is 16 amino acids. The germline V gene has CDR1 SGHVS and CDR2 FQNEAQ.

The chain employs TRBV5-1 and TRBJ2-3; 11 bases match TRBD2. The CDR3 is 18 residues long. Per the germline V gene, CDR1 is SGHRS and CDR2 is YFSETQ. After removal of 3 bases from V and 0 bases from J, the junction contained 9 bases not matched to a gene. The CDR3 bases are TGCGCCAGCAGCTGGGGAGGGACTAGCGGCTTCAGCACAGATACGCAGTATTTT. Its translation: CASSWGGTSGFSTDTQYF.

The rearrangement uses TRBV5-4 and TRBJ2-5; TRBD2 matches at 9 bases. Trimming cost V 2 bases and J 4 bases; bases outside gene matches: 3. The CDR3 covers 14 residues. Germline V gene sequence: CDR1 SGHNT, CDR2 YYREEE (reference sequence). The CDR3: CASSFAGGAETQYF. The CDR3 bases are TGTGCCAGCAGCTTTGCGGGAGGGGCAGAGACCCAGTACTTC.

The chain recombines TRBV15 with TRBJ1-4; D unresolved. The CDR3 extends over 16 amino acids. The V end lost 1 base, the J end lost 4 bases, and 13 bases lay between the germline ends. Germline CDR1 reads LNHNV; CDR2 reads YYDKDF (reference sequence). CDR3 loop: CATSRGQTAINEKLFF. In DNA, the CDR3 is TGTGCCACCAGCAGAGGGCAAACAGCAATTAATGAAAAACTGTTTTTT.